Sequencing of this T cell receptor (beta chain) was carried out in a study of cytomegalovirus exposure and HLA in healthy donors. Study-wide findings and caveats: It was only CMV serostatus that was available as immune exposure information. The authors assumed roughly uniform sequencing depth across donors for presence/absence analyses. Upon later analysis, HLA-associated TCR beta chains proved more clonally expanded than other, equally common chains. A prior analysis recorded that most TCR beta V segments were productive about 90% or about 30% of the time.

Germline V gene data show CDR1 as SGHTA and CDR2 as FQGNSA. With V trimmed by 3 bases and J by 0 bases, 10 bases remained unmatched. The CDR3 contains 18 residues. The study ran its PCR with 60 Vbeta and 13 Jbeta primers. TCRdb's table, derived via immunoSEQ multiplex PCR, lists solely in-frame clones and lacks some. The sample consists of some 140,000 clones, 80% to 90% of them appearing once. A note on this clone: The antigen is undetermined.

J is TRBJ2-2 and V is TRBV7-2; TRBD1 matches at 7 bases. Material: PBMCs. The source is a woman aged 25 to 39 in good health and CMV-seronegative. The CDR3 loop reads CASSFRGGPLSNTGELFF. The CDR3 DNA follows: TGTGCCAGCAGCTTCAGAGGGGGCCCCCTCTCGAACACCGGGGAGCTGTTTTTT.